Listed here are 13 T cell receptor beta chains from one sample, sequenced in a study of shared clonotypes between healthy human individuals (dated by TCRdb to the early 2020s). Libraries were made using the immunoSEQ multiplex PCR assay. Held by TCRdb, this immuneACCESS table contains in-frame sequences only and omits some clones. Under half of the omission traces to an unresolved V gene where checked; the cause of the rest is unknown. In this sample the table shows over 2 million clones, 85% to 95% of which occur a single time. The biggest ten clones account for more than 0.1% of the sample. Sequenced material: naive CD4+ T cells sorted from blood. The cell subset or site tag for this specimen amounts to: CD45RA+ positively selected. The receptors stem from a man aged 18 to 30 in good health.

The genes are TRBV11-3 and TRBJ2-2; possibly TRBD1 for D (5 bases). V lost 3 bases and J 7 bases, leaving 9 bases between the germline ends. CDR1 and CDR2 (germline): SGHNT, YENEEA. CDR3 length equals 13 residues. CDR3 coding DNA: TGTGCCAGCAGCTTTTCAGGGCGCGGGGAGCTGTTTTTT. This gives the protein CASSFSGRGELFF.

V gene TRBV6-4 combines with J gene TRBJ2-7; a possible D gene is TRBD1 (5 bases). Germline lookup yields CDR1 MRHNA and CDR2 SNTAGT. This CDR3 contains 14 residues. The ends were cut back, 6 bases at V and 1 base at J, with 13 bases in the middle. The CDR3 spells CASSRVQTSYEQYF. As DNA, the CDR3 is TGTGCCAGCAGCAGGGTTCAAACTTCCTACGAGCAGTACTTC.

The gene calls are TRBV6-5 and TRBJ2-1, with TRBD2 as a possible D gene (5 bases). From germline, CDR1 is MNHEY and CDR2 SVGAGI. This CDR3 is built from 13 residues. The V end was cut by 5 bases, the J end by 5 bases, with 10 bases between. The CDR3 DNA reads TGTGCCAGCAGTAGAGGGAAAAACAATGAGCAGTTCTTC. Translating it yields CASSRGKNNEQFF.

This clone turned up a few times. The chain carries TRBV6-5 and TRBJ1-6, with 8 bases aligning to TRBD1. From germline, CDR1 is MNHEY and CDR2 SVGAGI. The V gene end was trimmed by 5 bases and the J gene end by 9 bases; junction bases not matched to a gene: 3. The CDR3 totals 13 residues. The CDR3 reads CASSGQGGSPLHF. The CDR3 bases are TGTGCCAGCAGTGGACAGGGAGGTTCACCCCTCCACTTT.

This sequence joins TRBV18 and TRBJ2-4, with TRBD2 identical over 11 bases. Germline assignment: CDR1 KGHSH and CDR2 LQKENI. With V trimmed by 6 bases and J by 6 bases, 7 bases remained unmatched. The CDR3 totals 15 residues. The CDR3 sequence: CASSPRTSGGNIQYF. The CDR3 bases are TGTGCCAGCTCGCCGAGAACTAGCGGGGGAAACATTCAGTACTTC.

The chain links TRBV10-3 to TRBJ2-2, with D perhaps matching TRBD1 (6 bases). V shed 11 bases and J shed 0 bases, with 13 bases lying between them. Germline loops: CDR1 ENHRY, CDR2 SYGVKD. The CDR3 totals 14 residues. The CDR3 sequence is CASTGNSNTGELFF. The DNA of the CDR3 is TGTGCCTCGACAGGAAACTCGAACACCGGGGAGCTGTTTTTT.

This clone was seen more than once but under ten times. The same CDR3 also results from other DNA sequences found in this sample. The chain links TRBV20-1 to TRBJ2-7; D remains ambiguous. Germline CDR1 is DFQATT and CDR2 is SNEGSKA (reference sequence). Trimming stripped 2 bases from V and 2 bases from J, with 4 bases between. The CDR3 totals 11 residues. CDR3 DNA sequence: TGCAGTGCTAGACAGGCCTACGAGCAGTACTTC. Translating gives CSARQAYEQYF.

The V call is TRBV4-2, the J call TRBJ1-2; no definite D call. Trimming took off 0 bases at V and 0 bases at J, with 14 bases between the two ends. The length of the CDR3 is 17 residues. Germline V gene lookup returns CDR1 LGHNA and CDR2 YNFKEQ. DNA for the CDR3: TGTGCCAGCAGCCAAGAATCTAGGCCCGATACTAACTATGGCTACACCTTC. Translation gives CASSQESRPDTNYGYTF.

This clone was picked up one time. The chain's CDR3 is CASSLAGEASYEQYF. The CDR3 DNA follows: TGTGCCAGCAGCTTGGCAGGGGAGGCGTCCTACGAGCAGTACTTC. V and J are TRBV7-9 and TRBJ2-7, with D perhaps TRBD1 or TRBD2 (6 bases each). The V end was cut by 3 bases, the J end by 1 base, with 13 bases between. Germline V CDR1 and CDR2: SEHNR, FQNEAQ (reference sequence). This CDR3 region has 15 residues.

This clone showed up just once. The J gene is TRBJ1-2, the V gene TRBV7-2; D is possibly TRBD1 (5 bases). There are 15 residues in the CDR3. Germline V CDR1 and CDR2: SGHTA, FQGNSA. V was shortened by 5 bases and J by 2 bases, with 15 bases between the two germline ends. CDR3 protein: CASSRPFAGNYGYTF. In DNA form, the CDR3 reads TGTGCCAGCAGCCGACCCTTCGCAGGGAACTATGGCTACACCTTC.

The chain uses TRBV19 and TRBJ2-7, with 7 bases matching TRBD1. Trimming at V came to 6 bases and at J to 5 bases, leaving 7 bases not matched to a gene. Germline V gene sequence: CDR1 LNHDA, CDR2 SQIVND (reference sequence). The CDR3 totals 13 residues. CDR3 loop: CASSSGQFHEQYF. The CDR3 DNA reads TGTGCCAGTAGCTCGGGACAGTTCCACGAGCAGTACTTC.

V gene TRBV2 combines with J gene TRBJ1-5, with TRBD1 matching over 7 bases. The CDR3 runs 15 residues. CDR1 and CDR2 (germline): SNHLY, FYNNEI. J was trimmed by 3 bases and V by 4 bases; bases with no gene match: 6. The CDR3 DNA reads as TGTGCCAGCAGTGTGAGACAGGGTGACAATCAGCCCCAGCATTTT. It translates to CASSVRQGDNQPQHF.

This clone occurred once. This sequence joins TRBV27 and TRBJ1-1, with TRBD1 as a possible D gene (6 bases). The CDR3 contains 13 residues. V lost 6 bases and J lost 3, with 11 bases in between. The germline V gene has CDR1 MNHEY and CDR2 SMNVEV (reference sequence). The CDR3 is CASRSQGDTEAFF. The DNA for the CDR3 is TGTGCCAGCAGGTCACAGGGAGACACTGAAGCTTTCTTT.